This is a list of T cell receptor beta chains from one sample in a study of blood T cell repertoires in COVID-19. TCRdb keeps only in-frame clones here, not all; method: immunoSEQ multiplex PCR. The sample carries some 32,000 clones, 80% to 90% recorded once. Sequencing input: peripheral blood. The receptors were gathered from a human donor in a cohort sampled during active COVID-19. CDR3s include the opening cysteine and the closing phenylalanine or tryptophan. Fields, in order: J gene, V gene, D gene, clone size, CDR3 protein, CDR3 DNA. The D gene is left open where the match is weak. Some rows have no size entry. The others give once, few or many, or a class for an expanded clone.

j_gene: TRBJ2-7
v_gene: TRBV7-9
d_gene: .
abundance: .
CDR3aa: CASSATSGTPSYEQYF
CDR3nt: TGTGCCAGCAGCGCCACCTCCGGGACACCTTCCTACGAGCAGTACTTC

j_gene: TRBJ2-3
v_gene: TRBV29-1
d_gene: .
abundance: .
CDR3aa: CSVRESDTDTQYF
CDR3nt: TGCAGCGTTCGAGAGTCTGACACAGATACGCAGTATTTT

j_gene: TRBJ1-2
v_gene: TRBV6-5
d_gene: .
abundance: .
CDR3aa: CASSYSNRANYGYTF
CDR3nt: TGTGCCAGCAGTTACTCGAACAGAGCTAACTATGGCTACACCTTC

j_gene: TRBJ1-2
v_gene: TRBV30
d_gene: TRBD1
abundance: .
CDR3aa: CAWRRTGSRRGYTF
CDR3nt: TGTGCCTGGAGACGGACAGGCTCTAGGCGGGGCTACACCTTC

j_gene: TRBJ1-4
v_gene: TRBV19
d_gene: .
abundance: .
CDR3aa: CASREAGPHEKLFF
CDR3nt: TGTGCCAGTAGGGAGGCAGGCCCACATGAAAAACTGTTTTTT

j_gene: TRBJ2-3
v_gene: TRBV6-5
d_gene: .
abundance: .
CDR3aa: CASIQDTPSTDTQYF
CDR3nt: TGTGCCAGCATCCAGGACACGCCTAGCACAGATACGCAGTATTTT

j_gene: TRBJ1-1
v_gene: TRBV5-1
d_gene: TRBD1
abundance: .
CDR3aa: CASSLAWTGMNTEAFF
CDR3nt: TGCGCCAGCAGCTTGGCATGGACAGGCATGAACACTGAAGCTTTCTTT

j_gene: TRBJ1-1
v_gene: TRBV19
d_gene: .
abundance: .
CDR3aa: CASTPVRSGRGWPNTEAFF
CDR3nt: TGTGCCAGTACCCCGGTGAGGAGTGGTAGGGGGTGGCCGAACACTGAAGCTTTCTTT

j_gene: TRBJ1-1
v_gene: TRBV7-8
d_gene: TRBD1
abundance: .
CDR3aa: CASSYGTAEAFF
CDR3nt: TGTGCCAGCAGCTACGGGACAGCGGAAGCTTTCTTT

j_gene: TRBJ2-7
v_gene: TRBV6-6
d_gene: .
abundance: .
CDR3aa: CASRGPGYEQYF
CDR3nt: TGTGCCAGCAGGGGTCCGGGCTACGAGCAGTACTTC

j_gene: TRBJ1-4
v_gene: TRBV11-2
d_gene: .
abundance: .
CDR3aa: CASSLAVQGALLFF
CDR3nt: TGTGCCAGCAGCTTAGCGGTGCAGGGCGCGTTGCTGTTTTTT

j_gene: TRBJ2-7
v_gene: TRBV7-8
d_gene: .
abundance: once
CDR3aa: CASSLGPGYRVIDEQYF
CDR3nt: TGTGCCAGCAGCTTAGGTCCCGGATACAGGGTGATCGACGAGCAGTACTTC

j_gene: TRBJ2-5
v_gene: TRBV14
d_gene: TRBD2
abundance: .
CDR3aa: CASSHLTGGQETQYF
CDR3nt: TGTGCCAGCAGCCATCTAACGGGGGGCCAAGAGACCCAGTACTTC

j_gene: TRBJ2-5
v_gene: TRBV4-1
d_gene: TRBD2
abundance: .
CDR3aa: CASSLLTSGALAETQYF
CDR3nt: TGCGCCAGCAGCCTACTGACTAGCGGGGCCCTCGCAGAGACCCAGTACTTC

j_gene: TRBJ1-2
v_gene: TRBV18
d_gene: TRBD1
abundance: .
CDR3aa: CASSSLPTGDYGYTF
CDR3nt: TGTGCCAGCTCATCACTCCCGACAGGGGACTATGGCTACACCTTC

j_gene: TRBJ1-4
v_gene: TRBV19
d_gene: .
abundance: .
CDR3aa: CASTNQQRQNEKLFF
CDR3nt: TGTGCCAGTACCAACCAACAGCGACAGAATGAAAAACTGTTTTTT

j_gene: TRBJ1-2
v_gene: TRBV7-2
d_gene: .
abundance: .
CDR3aa: CASSLAQFKGPGGYTF
CDR3nt: TGTGCCAGCAGCTTAGCGCAATTTAAGGGGCCTGGGGGCTACACCTTC

j_gene: TRBJ1-6
v_gene: TRBV5-1
d_gene: .
abundance: once
CDR3aa: CASSLSPGRVAGNSPLHF
CDR3nt: TGCGCCAGCAGCTTGTCCCCGGGGAGGGTCGCCGGTAATTCGCCCCTCCACTTT